The 14 T cell receptor beta chains listed next were all sequenced from one sample in a study of blood T cell repertoires in COVID-19. The assay was immunoSEQ multiplex PCR, and TCRdb's table has in-frame clones only and misses some. The table lists about 400,000 clones, more than 80% of them singletons, with more than 1.4% in the top ten. The sequenced material came from peripheral blood. The receptors here all came from a woman under 40 with active or convalescent COVID-19.

The chain links TRBV9 to TRBJ2-1; 7 nucleotides match TRBD2. Trimming cost V 4 bases and J 10 bases; bases outside gene matches: 14. CDR1 is SGDLS, CDR2 YYNGEE, per germline. This CDR3 is built from 15 residues. CDR3 sequence: CASSPGTNLWAEQFF. The CDR3 DNA is TGTGCCAGCAGCCCAGGGACTAACCTGTGGGCCGAGCAGTTCTTC.

The chain is built from TRBV11-3 and TRBJ2-1; TRBD2 matches at 13 bases. Germline CDR1 is SGHNT and CDR2 is YENEEA. The CDR3 sequence is 17 residues long. The trim removed 4 bases at V and 4 bases at J, leaving 7 bases unmatched. The CDR3 region is CASSSRTSGGPYNEQFF. CDR3 DNA: TGTGCCAGCAGCTCCAGGACTAGCGGGGGCCCTTACAATGAGCAGTTCTTC.

CDR3 in DNA: TGTGCCAGCAGCAGAACAGGGGGTCAGGTTACTAATGAAAAACTGTTTTTT. Translated: CASSRTGGQVTNEKLFF. The V and J genes are TRBV11-2 and TRBJ1-4, with 8 bases fitting TRBD1. This CDR3 spans 17 amino acids. The germline V gene encodes CDR1 SGHAT and CDR2 FQNNGV. The V segment lost 5 bases and the J segment 2 bases; nucleotides outside the gene matches: 10. The full variable domain, rest sourced from reference TRBV11-2 and TRBJ1-4, is EAGVAQSPRYKIIEKRQSVAFWCNPISGHATLYWYQQILGQGPKLLIQFQNNGVVDDSQLPKDRFSAERLKGVDSTLKIQPAKLEDSAVYLCASSRTGGQVTNEKLFFGSGTQLSVL.

This clone appeared a single time. This sequence joins TRBV7-9 and TRBJ2-7; TRBD2 matches 16 bases. The CDR3 runs to 18 residues. With 5 bases clipped from V and 0 bases from J, the junction kept 7 bases outside the gene matches. Germline V gene lookup returns CDR1 SEHNR and CDR2 FQNEAQ (reference sequence). This CDR3 reads CASSRGLAGGISSYEQYF. The CDR3, as DNA: TGTGCCAGCAGCCGGGGACTAGCGGGAGGGATTAGCTCCTACGAGCAGTACTTC.

This clone appeared a few times. V is TRBV9 and J is TRBJ1-6; D gene ambiguous. CDR3 size: 17 residues. Trimming took off 0 bases at V and 6 bases at J, with 16 bases between the two ends. Germline-derived CDR1 and CDR2 are SGDLS and YYNGEE. The CDR3 is CASSVATPDSINSPLHF. CDR3 nucleotides: TGTGCCAGCAGCGTAGCCACGCCCGATAGTATTAATTCACCCCTCCACTTT. The entire variable domain, with the rest obtained from reference TRBV9 and TRBJ1-6, is as follows: DSGVTQTPKHLITATGQRVTLRCSPRSGDLSVYWYQQSLDQGLQFLIQYYNGEERAKGNILERFSAQQFPDLHSELNLSSLELGDSALYFCASSVATPDSINSPLHFGNGTRLTVT.

This clone has only a few counts. The chain couples TRBV4-1 to TRBJ1-5; D not certain. Germline CDR1 reads MGHRA; CDR2 reads YSYEKL. Trimming pared 0 bases from V and 4 bases from J, leaving 4 bases between. The CDR3 sequence is 13 residues long. The CDR3 spells CASSQDGNQPQHF. The CDR3 DNA reads TGCGCCAGCAGCCAAGACGGTAATCAGCCCCAGCATTTT.

The rearrangement links TRBV6-5 to TRBJ1-2, with 8 bases identical to TRBD1. J gave up 8 bases and V 6 bases, and 14 bases lay outside the gene matches. CDR3 length: 15 residues. The V gene's germline CDR1 is MNHEY and CDR2 SVGAGI. Written as DNA, the CDR3 is TGTGCCAGCAGCCCGGCAGGACAGGGATCTTACGGCTACACCTTC. This sequence encodes CASSPAGQGSYGYTF.

This clone was detected only once. The V call is TRBV10-3, the J call TRBJ2-5; 7 bases align to TRBD2. The junction had 6 bases not matched to a gene; V was cut back by 6 bases and J by 5 bases. Germline CDR1 and CDR2: ENHRY and SYGVKD. CDR3 length: 13 residues. DNA of the CDR3: TGTGCCATCAGAGGACTAGTTTCGGAGACCCAGTACTTC. This gives the protein CAIRGLVSETQYF.

The chain uses TRBV5-1 and TRBJ2-1; possible D gene TRBD2, 5 bases. There are 15 residues in the CDR3. Germline V gene data show CDR1 as SGHRS and CDR2 as YFSETQ. V was trimmed by 4 bases and J by 2 bases, leaving 13 bases between them. CDR3: CASSLGDIPYNEQFF. The CDR3 DNA is TGCGCCAGCAGCCTCGGGGATATACCCTACAATGAGCAGTTCTTC.

The V gene is TRBV6-5, the J gene TRBJ1-1; 7 nucleotides align to TRBD1. The junction had 9 bases not matched to a gene; V was cut back by 7 bases and J by 7 bases. The CDR3 covers 13 residues. Germline assignment: CDR1 MNHEY and CDR2 SVGAGI. CDR3 loop: CASTEPGTVEAFF. The CDR3 coding sequence is TGTGCCAGCACCGAGCCAGGGACAGTTGAAGCTTTCTTT.

This clone was observed a handful of times. This chain connects TRBV7-8 to TRBJ1-1, with D perhaps TRBD1 (6 bases). Germline CDR1 reads SGHVS; CDR2 reads FQNEAQ. V was trimmed by 1 base and J by 5 bases, leaving 11 bases between them. The CDR3 totals 14 residues. The CDR3 DNA is TGTGCCAGCAGCTTAGAACAGGGAGGGACTGAAGCTTTCTTT. This translates into CASSLEQGGTEAFF.

The CDR3 nucleotides are TGCGCCAGCAGCCATCTCGGACGGGGGGAGGGCACTGAAGCTTTCTTT. Its protein is CASSHLGRGEGTEAFF. This sequence joins TRBV4-1 and TRBJ1-1, with a tentative D call TRBD1 (5 bases). The length of the CDR3 is 16 residues. The germline CDR1 and CDR2 sequences are MGHRA and YSYEKL. V was clipped by 3 bases and J by 4 bases, with 18 bases between them.

This chain joins TRBV2 and TRBJ1-2; D is unresolved. Trimming left V 4 bases short and J 4 bases short, with 13 bases between. Germline V CDR1 and CDR2: SNHLY, FYNNEI. The CDR3 covers 14 residues. The CDR3 spells CASSVSSRLYGYTF. The CDR3 DNA follows: TGTGCCAGCAGTGTTTCCTCGCGCCTCTATGGCTACACCTTC.

V usage is TRBV2 and J usage is TRBJ1-2; D possibly corresponds to TRBD1 (6 bases). Trimming left V 5 bases short and J 7 bases short, with 14 bases between. The CDR3 runs to 13 residues. The germline CDR1 and CDR2 sequences are SNHLY and FYNNEI. The CDR3 coding sequence is TGTGCCAGCAGTCGTACAGGGTTCGGTGGCTACACCTTC. It specifies CASSRTGFGGYTF.